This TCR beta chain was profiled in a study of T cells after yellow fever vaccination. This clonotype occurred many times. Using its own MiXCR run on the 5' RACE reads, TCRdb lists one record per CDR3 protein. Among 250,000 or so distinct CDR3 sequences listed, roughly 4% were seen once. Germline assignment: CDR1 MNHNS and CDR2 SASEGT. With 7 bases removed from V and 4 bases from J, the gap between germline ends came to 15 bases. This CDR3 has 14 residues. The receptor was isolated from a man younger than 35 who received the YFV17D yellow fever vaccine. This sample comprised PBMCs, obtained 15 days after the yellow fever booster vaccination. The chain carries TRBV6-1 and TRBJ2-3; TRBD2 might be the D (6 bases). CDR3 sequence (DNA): TGTGCCAGCAACCGGGAGCTCATTCCAGATACGCAGTATTTT. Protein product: CASNRELIPDTQYF.